Below are 31 T cell receptor beta chains sequenced from a single sample in a study of blood T cell repertoires in COVID-19. Produced via immunoSEQ multiplex PCR; TCRdb's table is partial and in-frame only. The sample carries over 30,000 clones, about 87% recorded once. Sequenced input: peripheral blood. The receptors come from an older man with active COVID-19.

The rearrangement joins TRBV5-1 to TRBJ2-7; 9 bases are a match to TRBD1. The CDR3 covers 15 residues. J lost 5 bases, V lost 0 bases, and 6 bases had no gene match. Germline CDR1 reads SGHRS; CDR2 reads YFSETQ. Here the CDR3 reads CASSLDTGGWDEQYF. The CDR3 DNA sequence: TGCGCCAGCAGCTTGGACACAGGGGGCTGGGACGAGCAGTACTTC.

The rearrangement uses TRBV28 and TRBJ2-1, with 8 positions matching TRBD2. Losses at the gene ends were 1 base for V and 8 bases for J; bases not matched to a gene: 1. The CDR3 has 13 residues. The germline gives CDR1 MDHEN, CDR2 SYDVKM. CDR3 sequence (DNA): TGTGCCAGCAGTTTATCGGGGGGGGATGAGCAGTTCTTC. Its translation: CASSLSGGDEQFF. The full variable domain, rest sourced from reference TRBV28 and TRBJ2-1, is DVKVTQSSRYLVKRTGEKVFLECVQDMDHENMFWYRQDPGLGLRLIYFSYDVKMKEKGDIPEGYSVSREKKERFSLILESASTNQTSMYLCASSLSGGDEQFFGPGTRLTVL.

This rearrangement joins TRBV28 to TRBJ1-5; 7 bases fit TRBD1. There are 15 residues in the CDR3. Unmatched junction bases numbered 10, after V lost 6 bases and J lost 5 bases. The germline CDR1 and CDR2 sequences are MDHEN and SYDVKM. This chain's CDR3 is CASSPGGEGDQPQHF. CDR3 coding DNA: TGTGCCAGCAGCCCAGGGGGAGAAGGCGATCAGCCCCAGCATTTT.

The gene calls are TRBV2 and TRBJ2-2; TRBD2 agrees at 12 bases. The germline gives CDR1 SNHLY, CDR2 FYNNEI. With 5 bases clipped from V and 4 bases from J, the junction kept 5 bases outside the gene matches. The CDR3 runs to 16 residues. DNA for the CDR3: TGTGCCAGCAGTAAGACTAGCGGGAGAAGCACCGGGGAGCTGTTTTTT. This sequence encodes CASSKTSGRSTGELFF.

The chain has TRBV5-5 and TRBJ1-2, with 8 bases aligning to TRBD1. From germline, CDR1 is SGHKS and CDR2 YYEKEE (reference sequence). V was clipped by 0 bases and J by 2 bases; unmatched bases: 6. This CDR3 spans 16 amino acids. The CDR3 DNA follows: TGTGCCAGCAGCTTGGAAATGCAGGGGGCCAACTATGGCTACACCTTC. Protein: CASSLEMQGANYGYTF. Combining the CDR3 with reference TRBV5-5 and TRBJ1-2 gives the whole variable domain DAGVTQSPTHLIKTRGQQVTLRCSPISGHKSVSWYQQVLGQGPQFIFQYYEKEERGRGNFPDRFSARQFPNYSSELNVNALLLGDSALYLCASSLEMQGANYGYTFGSGTRLTVV.

This clone was detected only once. This chain links TRBV27 with TRBJ2-2; 10 nucleotides line up with TRBD2. V was pared by 8 bases and J by 5 bases, with 8 bases of the junction left unmatched. The length of the CDR3 is 15 residues. CDR1 is MNHEY, CDR2 SMNVEV, per germline (reference sequence). CDR3 sequence (DNA): TGTGCCAGCGGATTAGCGGGAGGAAGGACCGGGGAGCTGTTTTTT. Translated: CASGLAGGRTGELFF.

A note on this clone: The sample has other DNA sequences that encode this CDR3 too. The rearrangement joins TRBV6-5 to TRBJ2-3; D might be TRBD2 (6 bases). This CDR3 spans 15 amino acids. Trimming cost V 2 bases and J 2 bases, with 11 bases left between them. Germline CDR1 MNHEY, CDR2 SVGAGI. The CDR3 loop reads CASSYGSGATDTQYF. The DNA for the CDR3 is TGTGCCAGCAGTTACGGGTCGGGAGCCACAGATACGCAGTATTTT.

The chain joins TRBV6-2 or TRBV6-3 to TRBJ2-7; 10 bases line up with TRBD2. The CDR3 has 15 amino acids. CDR1 and CDR2 from the germline V gene are MNHEY and SVGEGT. Trimming cost V 0 bases and J 6 bases; bases outside gene matches: 5. The chain's CDR3 is CASSYSRVAGGEQYF. The DNA of the CDR3 is TGTGCCAGCAGTTACTCGCGCGTAGCGGGAGGCGAGCAGTACTTC.

This chain connects TRBV30 to TRBJ1-6; the D is unclear. Trimming removed 3 bases at V and 6 bases at J, with 9 bases between. The CDR3 contains 13 residues. Per germline, CDR1 GTSNPN and CDR2 SVGIG (reference sequence). The CDR3 coding sequence is TGTGCCTGGAGCCTCTCGGGTAATTCACCCCTCCACTTT. Translation: CAWSLSGNSPLHF.

The CDR3 DNA reads as TGTGCCAGCTCACCGGGGGGGGAGACAGGGGCCTACGAGCAGTACTTC. Translation: CASSPGGETGAYEQYF. V usage is TRBV18 and J usage is TRBJ2-7; a possible D gene is TRBD1 (8 bases). Looked up from germline, CDR1 is KGHSH and CDR2 is LQKENI. The CDR3 runs 16 residues. V was clipped by 3 bases and J by 2 bases, with 17 bases between them.

The J gene is TRBJ1-2, the V gene TRBV16, with D possibly being TRBD1 (6 bases). CDR1 KGHSY and CDR2 FQNENV come from the germline V gene. This CDR3 has 14 amino acids. V lost 1 base and J 8 bases, leaving 14 bases between the germline ends. DNA for the CDR3: TGTGCCAGCAGCCAATTACAGGGTCTAGACGGCTACACCTTC. It is translated as CASSQLQGLDGYTF.

The genes are TRBV28 and TRBJ2-3, with D uncertain. The V and J ends lost 5 bases and 7 bases respectively, with 7 bases between them. CDR1 MDHEN and CDR2 SYDVKM come from the germline V gene. This CDR3 region has 11 residues. The CDR3 region has the DNA TGTGCCAGCAGTCCTTTGTATACGCAGTATTTT. It specifies CASSPLYTQYF.

The chain carries TRBV2 and TRBJ2-7, with D unclear. V was trimmed by 0 bases and J by 1 base, leaving 7 bases between them. The length of the CDR3 is 14 residues. From germline, CDR1 is SNHLY and CDR2 FYNNEI. Here the CDR3 DNA reads TGTGCCAGCAGTGAAGCCACAACATCCTACGAGCAGTACTTC. Residues: CASSEATTSYEQYF.

The rearrangement uses TRBV19 and TRBJ2-1; 7 positions match TRBD2. This CDR3 region has 15 residues. CDR1 is LNHDA and CDR2 is SQIVND in the germline V gene (reference sequence). Trimming took 4 bases from V and 1 from J; bases not matched to a gene: 4. Here the CDR3 reads CASSRGGSSYNEQFF. Written as DNA, the CDR3 is TGTGCCAGTAGTAGAGGCGGGAGTTCCTACAATGAGCAGTTCTTC.

The J gene is TRBJ2-2, the V gene TRBV2; D perhaps matches TRBD2 (5 bases). V lost 4 bases and J lost 4, with 7 bases in between. The CDR3 is 13 residues long. Germline CDR1 SNHLY, CDR2 FYNNEI. CDR3 sequence reads: CASSGGSTGELFF. The CDR3 DNA reads as TGTGCCAGCAGTGGAGGGAGCACCGGGGAGCTGTTTTTT.

The rearrangement uses TRBV10-3 and TRBJ2-3, with D uncertain. This CDR3 region has 14 residues. The V gene's germline CDR1 is ENHRY and CDR2 SYGVKD. Deletions cut 10 bases from V and 0 bases from J, with 14 bases between. The CDR3 here is CATRSSASTDTQYF. The CDR3 DNA reads as TGTGCCACCCGGAGCTCAGCTAGCACAGATACGCAGTATTTT.

This sequence joins TRBV10-2 and TRBJ2-2; 12 nucleotides match TRBD1. J lost 0 bases, V lost 8 bases, and 4 bases had no gene match. This CDR3 is 16 amino acids long. Germline lookup yields CDR1 WSHSY and CDR2 SAAADI. Written as DNA, the CDR3 is TGCGCCAGCGGGACAGGGGGCCGGTCGAACACCGGGGAGCTGTTTTTT. It specifies CASGTGGRSNTGELFF.

The chain carries TRBV5-1 and TRBJ2-2; D is ambiguous. The germline V and J ends were trimmed by 4 bases and 3 bases, with 7 bases remaining between them. Germline CDR1 is SGHRS and CDR2 is YFSETQ. The CDR3 sequence is 13 residues long. CDR3 nucleotides: TGCGCCAGCAGCCCCTACGACACCGGGGAGCTGTTTTTT. It translates to CASSPYDTGELFF.

The chain has TRBV3-1 (or the pseudogene TRBV3-2) and TRBJ2-7, with D unclear. Looked up from germline, CDR1 is LGHDT and CDR2 is YNNKEL (reference sequence). This CDR3 comprises 12 residues. Trimming shortened V by 2 bases and J by 2 bases, and 4 bases separated the two germline ends. DNA of the CDR3: TGTGCCAGCAGCCAACGGGCCTACGAGCAGTACTTC. Amino acid sequence: CASSQRAYEQYF.

The chain joins TRBV5-1 to TRBJ2-2; 12 bases are shared with TRBD2. The CDR3 totals 19 residues. CDR1 and CDR2 from the germline V gene are SGHRS and YFSETQ. Trimming removed 4 bases from V and 9 bases from J; junction bases left unmatched: 19. The CDR3 spells CASSTTSGLAGRVLRELFF. DNA for the CDR3: TGCGCCAGCAGCACGACCTCTGGACTAGCGGGAAGGGTCTTGAGGGAGCTGTTTTTT.

The chain links TRBV28 to TRBJ2-3; unclear D gene. Germline V gene data show CDR1 as MDHEN and CDR2 as SYDVKM. Between the trimmed V and J ends, which lost 7 bases and 5 bases, there was a span of 13 bases. This CDR3 is built from 13 residues. The CDR3: CASTPPVGDTQYF. The CDR3, as DNA: TGTGCCAGCACCCCCCCCGTCGGAGATACGCAGTATTTT. The full variable domain, with the rest looked up from reference TRBV28 and TRBJ2-3, is DVKVTQSSRYLVKRTGEKVFLECVQDMDHENMFWYRQDPGLGLRLIYFSYDVKMKEKGDIPEGYSVSREKKERFSLILESASTNQTSMYLCASTPPVGDTQYFGPGTRLTVL.

The chain recombines TRBV7-2 with TRBJ2-5; D gene uncertain. The V end lost 4 bases, the J end lost 2 bases, and 8 bases lay between the germline ends. The CDR3 is 13 amino acids. CDR1 is SGHTA, CDR2 FQGNSA, per germline. In DNA form, the CDR3 reads TGTGCCAGCAGCTCGTATCCTCAAGAGACCCAGTACTTC. Its translation is CASSSYPQETQYF.

This chain uses TRBV24-1 with TRBJ2-3; 9 nucleotides line up with TRBD2. Germline V gene data show CDR1 as KGHDR and CDR2 as SFDVKD. After removal of 3 bases from V and 0 bases from J, the junction contained 6 bases not matched to a gene. The CDR3 contains 17 residues. The CDR3 is CATSDPELAGSTDTQYF. CDR3 DNA: TGTGCCACCAGTGATCCGGAACTAGCGGGTAGCACAGATACGCAGTATTTT.

This chain's CDR3 is CASSDLGHQPQHF. The DNA of the CDR3 is TGCGCCAGCAGTGACCTGGGGCATCAGCCCCAGCATTTT. The genes are TRBV10-1 and TRBJ1-5, with D possibly matching TRBD1 (5 bases). This CDR3 has 13 residues. Trimming removed 3 bases at V and 5 bases at J, with 8 bases between. CDR1 and CDR2 from the germline V gene are WNHNN and SYGVQD (reference sequence).

This chain joins TRBV3-1 (or the pseudogene TRBV3-2) and TRBJ2-3; D not resolved. The V end lost 1 base, the J end lost 7 bases, and 21 bases lay between the germline ends. Germline loops: CDR1 LGHDT, CDR2 YNNKEL (reference sequence). This CDR3 spans 17 amino acids. CDR3 region: CASSQGLASGISNTQYF. DNA for the CDR3: TGTGCCAGCAGCCAAGGCCTCGCTAGTGGAATAAGCAATACGCAGTATTTT.

The rearrangement links TRBV29-1 to TRBJ2-1; 8 nucleotides agree with TRBD1. V shed 7 bases, J shed 4 bases, and the junction held 6 bases outside the gene matches. CDR1 and CDR2 (germline): SQVTM, ANQGSEA. CDR3 size: 13 residues. CDR3 coding DNA: TGCAGCGCCCAGGGGGCCCGGTACAATGAGCAGTTCTTC. It specifies CSAQGARYNEQFF.

By proportion, this clone is medium-sized. CDR3 amino acids: CASSEGRSSSYNEQFF. In DNA form, the CDR3 reads TGTGCCAGCAGTGAAGGGAGGAGTAGCTCCTACAATGAGCAGTTCTTC. The rearrangement joins TRBV6-1 to TRBJ2-1, with D possibly matching TRBD2 (5 bases). Germline-derived CDR1 and CDR2 are MNHNS and SASEGT. V dropped 1 base and J dropped 0 bases, with 10 bases sitting between them. CDR3 length equals 16 residues.

The chain combines TRBV9 with TRBJ1-6, with a possible D match to TRBD1 (6 bases). The V gene lost 3 bases and the J gene lost 7 bases, with 14 bases spanning the gap. There are 15 residues in the CDR3. CDR1 is SGDLS and CDR2 is YYNGEE in the germline V gene. As DNA, the CDR3 is TGTGCCAGCAGCGGAAGGGGACAAATCAATTCACCCCTCCACTTT. Translating gives CASSGRGQINSPLHF.

The rearrangement links TRBV9 to TRBJ1-6, with unresolved D. This CDR3 is 17 amino acids long. V was cut by 4 bases and J by 0 bases, with 14 bases left in between. Germline V lookup: CDR1 SGDLS, CDR2 YYNGEE. CDR3 loop: CASSSQGGNSYNSPLHF. The CDR3 DNA is TGTGCCAGCAGCTCCCAAGGAGGGAACTCCTATAATTCACCCCTCCACTTT.

This sequence joins TRBV18 and TRBJ1-2, with TRBD1 matching over 12 bases. The CDR3 consists of 18 residues. Per germline, CDR1 KGHSH and CDR2 LQKENI. Trimming cost V 3 bases and J 5 bases; bases outside gene matches: 13. The CDR3 coding sequence is TGTGCCAGCTCACCGTCCGGGACAGGGGGCTCGGGGGAGTATGGCTACACCTTC. Translating it yields CASSPSGTGGSGEYGYTF.

J is TRBJ1-5 and V is TRBV7-2, with 8 nucleotides matching TRBD1. This CDR3 region has 16 residues. Germline loops: CDR1 SGHTA, CDR2 FQGNSA. V shed 2 bases and J 5 bases; nucleotides not matched to a gene: 8. For the CDR3, the DNA is TGTGCCAGCAGCTTATCAGACAGGGGAAAAGATCAGCCCCAGCATTTT. Translating it yields CASSLSDRGKDQPQHF.